This T cell receptor (beta chain) was sequenced for a study of patients and donors after allogeneic stem cell transplantation. This CDR3 contains 19 residues. Germline V gene sequence: CDR1 MGHRA, CDR2 YSYEKL. Trimming took 0 bases from V and 11 from J; bases not matched to a gene: 18. This clonotype was counted between two and nine times. One entry per CDR3 protein results from TCRdb running MiXCR on the RT-PCR reads. The repertoire holds some 230,000 distinct CDR3 sequences, with around an eighth as singletons. Sequencing was carried out using blood, either unsorted or a sorted T cell fraction (not recorded which). The source is a human donor who was either an allogeneic HSCT recipient or a stem cell or donor lymphocyte infusion donor (not recorded which). It is not recorded whose cells these are; they may come from a transplant donor. The gene calls are TRBV4-1 and TRBJ1-6, with 8 nucleotides matching TRBD1. The CDR3: CASSQDRAYRDRSPPPLHF. As DNA, the CDR3 is TGCGCCAGCAGCCAAGATCGGGCCTACCGGGACAGGTCTCCTCCACCCCTCCACTTT.